This T cell receptor (beta chain) was obtained from a study of naive and memory T cell subsets. Findings and caveats of the study: Especially in CD8 cells, naive repertoires contained a few larger clonotypes, possibly CD45RA-re-expressing memory cells.

Alpha and beta libraries were amplified separately from the second PCR onward. The beta constant-region primer was an equimolar mix of two oligonucleotides covering TRBC1 and TRBC2. The ligated cDNA underwent four PCR rounds using SP2 and nested alpha and beta constant-region primers. Ligation attached a single-stranded oligonucleotide with a 12-nucleotide UMI and the SP2 primer to the cDNA 3' end. Each CDR3 protein is one row after TCRdb ran MiXCR on the UMI-ligation and nested PCR reads. The sample records about 99,000 distinct CDR3 sequences, about 15% being singletons. Germline V lookup: CDR1 MNHEY, CDR2 SMNVEV (reference sequence). The CDR3 contains 15 residues. The junction had 6 bases not matched to a gene; V was cut back by 5 bases and J by 2 bases. On this clonotype: Its antigen is still unknown.

The material sequenced was naive CD8+ T cells from blood. This sequence was found in a human donor in good health. The V call is TRBV27, the J call TRBJ2-3; 8 nucleotides line up with TRBD2. The CDR3 DNA is TGTGCCAGCAGTCCCACTAGCGGAACCACAGATACGCAGTATTTT. Its protein product is CASSPTSGTTDTQYF.